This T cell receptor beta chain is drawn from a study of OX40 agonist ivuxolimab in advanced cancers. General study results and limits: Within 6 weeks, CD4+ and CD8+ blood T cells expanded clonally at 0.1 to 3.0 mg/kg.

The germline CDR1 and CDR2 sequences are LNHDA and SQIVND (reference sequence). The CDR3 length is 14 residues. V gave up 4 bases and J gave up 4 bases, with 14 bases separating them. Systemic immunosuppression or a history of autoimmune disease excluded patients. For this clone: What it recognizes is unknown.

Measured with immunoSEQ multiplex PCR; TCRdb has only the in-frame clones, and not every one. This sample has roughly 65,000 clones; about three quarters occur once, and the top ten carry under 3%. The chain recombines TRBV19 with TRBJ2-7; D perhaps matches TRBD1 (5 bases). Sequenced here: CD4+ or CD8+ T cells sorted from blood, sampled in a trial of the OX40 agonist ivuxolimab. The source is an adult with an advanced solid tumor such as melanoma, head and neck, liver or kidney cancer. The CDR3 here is CASSSRVGRYEQYF. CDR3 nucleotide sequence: TGTGCCAGTAGTAGCAGGGTGGGCCGGTACGAGCAGTACTTC.